This T cell receptor beta chain was recorded in a study of T cell responses to AZD1222 COVID-19 vaccine. The study's findings and limits: The CD4 TCRs associated with vaccination extended across spike and predominated at 160-218 and 743-854. There were mostly white British donors and more females than males, and clonal diversity was possibly underestimated.

In regard to this clone: As yet, its antigen is unknown.

The repertoire was sequenced with immunoSEQ multiplex PCR; TCRdb's copy has only in-frame clones and lacks some. The table includes fewer than 200,000 clones, 70% to 90% detected once. CDR3 size: 12 residues. Per germline, CDR1 SQVTM and CDR2 ANQGSEA. The germline V and J ends were trimmed by 3 bases and 6 bases, with 6 bases remaining between them. The specimen was peripheral blood, collected 28 days after the second AZD1222 dose. The chain couples TRBV29-1 to TRBJ1-6; maybe TRBD1 (5 bases). The receptor was isolated from an adult who received the AZD1222 COVID-19 vaccine. CDR3 bases: TGCAGCGTTGACAGGGTTAATTCACCCCTCCACTTT. As protein: CSVDRVNSPLHF.